This T cell receptor (beta chain) was found in a study of long-term antiretroviral therapy in people with HIV. In the United States, treatment was given to all participants with HIV. Prior to DNA extraction, the samples held about 1-11 million cryopreserved PBMC. Germline trimming cut 2 bases from V and 4 bases from J; bases unmatched to any gene: 10. The length of the CDR3 is 16 residues. CDR1 and CDR2 (germline): MDHEN, SYDVKM. Survey-level immunoSEQ v3.0 assays were run. Clones were sequenced by immunoSEQ multiplex PCR, and TCRdb holds only the in-frame ones, with some missing. The sample consists of about 48,000 clones, about 86% of them appearing once. This clone came up a few times.

The J gene is TRBJ2-5, the V gene TRBV28; TRBD1 aligns across 7 bases. The receptor was isolated from a woman in her late teens or twenties with HIV. Specimen: unsorted PBMCs, collected 0.8 years after starting antiretroviral therapy. Here the CDR3 DNA reads TGTGCCAGCAGTTTAGAAGGGGGCGCAGGATTAGAGACCCAGTACTTC. As protein: CASSLEGGAGLETQYF.